A few counts support the clone carrying this T cell receptor beta chain. Its target is not known. The data belong to a study of T cell repertoires in cytomegalovirus infection. Study summary: The public TCR beta signatures pointed to both CMV infection and matching HLA type. General study findings and limits: In two of eight donors, the top clonotype was HLA-C-restricted CMV-specific. Cumulative public TCR beta family frequency identified carriers of CMV plus the relevant HLA.

Trimming removed 6 bases from V and 1 base from J, with 10 bases in between. This CDR3 has 13 amino acids. From germline, CDR1 is MNHNS and CDR2 SASEGT. TCRdb re-called the reads through MiXCR, storing one row per CDR3 protein. The sample lists over 450,000 distinct CDR3 sequences; about 11% were seen once. The chain combines TRBV6-1 with TRBJ2-7; tentatively, D is TRBD2 (6 bases). The sample comprised PBMCs. This receptor was identified in a human donor in good health (CMV status not recorded). Some clones in this sample may be carry-over from other donors' samples. Here the CDR3 DNA reads TGTGCCAGCAGCCGGGAGAGTTCCTACGAGCAGTACTTC. Residues: CASSRESSYEQYF.